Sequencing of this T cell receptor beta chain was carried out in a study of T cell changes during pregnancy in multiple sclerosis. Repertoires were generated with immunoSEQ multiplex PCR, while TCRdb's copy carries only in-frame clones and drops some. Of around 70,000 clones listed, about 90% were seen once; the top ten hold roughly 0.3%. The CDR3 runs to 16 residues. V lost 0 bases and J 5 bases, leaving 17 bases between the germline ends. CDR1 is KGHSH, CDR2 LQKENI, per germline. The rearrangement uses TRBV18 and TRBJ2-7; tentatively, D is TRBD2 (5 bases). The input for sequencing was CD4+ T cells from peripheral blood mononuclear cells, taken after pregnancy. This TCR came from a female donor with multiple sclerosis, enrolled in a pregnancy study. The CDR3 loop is CASSPPFKLVSDEQYF. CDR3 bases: TGTGCCAGCTCACCACCATTTAAACTAGTAAGCGACGAGCAGTACTTC.